The entry below describes one T cell receptor beta chain. The data stem from a study of blood T cell repertoires in COVID-19. Study summary: Samples came from the United States, Italy and Spain, spanning acute and convalescent COVID-19. The analysed material was cDNA or gDNA that came from T cells, B-cell-depleted T cells, or PBMCs.

In the authors' methods: How many nucleated cells were present was estimated from reference gene primer amplification. Only in-frame clones appear in the TCRdb table, and some are missing; sequencing was by immunoSEQ multiplex PCR. For V, J and clone size, that table is used; D and trimming come from the DNA. This sample yields 40,000 to 45,000 clones, of which around nine tenths are seen a single time; roughly 9.4% belongs to the top ten. The TCR sequence derives from a man between 45 and 60 years old with active COVID-19. The material sequenced was peripheral blood.

CDR3 DNA sequence: TGTGCCAGCAGAAAAGAGGCAGCGGGAGGGCCGGACGGGGAGCTGTTTTTT. Protein sequence: CASRKEAAGGPDGELFF. The chain links TRBV4-2 to TRBJ2-2, with 10 bases identical to TRBD2. With 6 bases clipped from V and 7 bases from J, the junction kept 14 bases outside the gene matches. Looked up from germline, CDR1 is LGHNA and CDR2 is YNFKEQ. CDR3 length: 17 residues.